Shown below are 24 T cell receptor beta chains from a single sample sequenced in a study of shared clonotypes between healthy human individuals. Sequenced by immunoSEQ multiplex PCR; TCRdb stores in-frame clones only, minus some. This sample yields over a million clones, of which 95% to 99% are seen a single time; around 0.47% belongs to the top ten. The sequenced sample was naive CD4+ T cells sorted from blood. Indicated subset: CD45RA+ positively selected. The source of these receptors is a man aged 30 to 45 in good health.

V and J are TRBV27 and TRBJ2-1; TRBD2 matches 7 bases. V shed 2 bases and J 3 bases; nucleotides not matched to a gene: 4. This CDR3 has 15 residues. The germline V gene has CDR1 MNHEY and CDR2 SMNVEV (reference sequence). The CDR3 spells CASSLAGAFYNEQFF. CDR3 DNA: TGTGCCAGCAGTTTAGCGGGAGCCTTCTACAATGAGCAGTTCTTC.

This chain connects TRBV18 to TRBJ2-7; 11 bases align to TRBD2. V lost 2 bases, J lost 3 bases, and 6 bases stayed unmatched. CDR3 length: 16 amino acids. Per the germline V gene, CDR1 is KGHSH and CDR2 is LQKENI. Here the CDR3 DNA reads TGTGCCAGCTCACCAGGTACCGGGACTAGCGGCTACGAGCAGTACTTC. Protein product: CASSPGTGTSGYEQYF.

The chain is built from TRBV5-1 and TRBJ2-7; maybe TRBD2 (5 bases). The length of the CDR3 is 12 residues. Germline V CDR1 and CDR2: SGHRS, YFSETQ. Trimming took off 4 bases at V and 4 bases at J, with 9 bases between the two ends. CDR3 amino acids: CASSRGVYEQYF. CDR3 coding DNA: TGCGCCAGCAGCCGGGGAGTGTACGAGCAGTACTTC. Combining the CDR3 with reference TRBV5-1 and TRBJ2-7 gives the whole variable domain KAGVTQTPRYLIKTRGQQVTLSCSPISGHRSVSWYQQTPGQGLQFLFEYFSETQRNKGNFPGRFSGRQFSNSRSEMNVSTLELGDSALYLCASSRGVYEQYFGPGTRLTVT.

J is TRBJ2-3 and V is TRBV7-9; D might be TRBD2 (5 bases). This CDR3 has 17 amino acids. CDR1 is SEHNR and CDR2 is FQNEAQ in the germline V gene (reference sequence). The V and J ends lost 1 base and 5 bases respectively, with 19 bases between them. The CDR3: CASSLGTRALREDTQYF. The CDR3, as DNA: TGTGCCAGCAGCTTAGGTACACGGGCCCTCCGGGAAGATACGCAGTATTTT.

This clone is a singleton in its sample. The rearrangement joins TRBV14 to TRBJ1-1; a weak D match, TRBD1 (6 bases). From germline, CDR1 is SGHDN and CDR2 FVKESK. The CDR3 runs to 14 residues. The V end lost 5 bases, the J end lost 5 bases, and 15 bases lay between the germline ends. The CDR3 DNA reads as TGTGCCAGCAGCGCCCAGGGGCTGGGGACTGAAGCTTTCTTT. This codes for CASSAQGLGTEAFF.

This sequence joins TRBV11-3 and TRBJ2-3; 8 nucleotides align to TRBD2. Trimming took 1 base from V and 3 from J; bases not matched to a gene: 3. This CDR3 comprises 15 residues. Germline V CDR1 and CDR2: SGHNT, YENEEA. This CDR3 reads CASSLVSGGTDTQYF. CDR3 DNA sequence: TGTGCCAGCAGCTTAGTCTCGGGAGGGACAGATACGCAGTATTTT.

The sample holds one count of this clone. This chain joins TRBV18 and TRBJ1-1, with 9 bases matching TRBD1. The J segment lost 4 bases and the V segment lost 0 bases, leaving 6 bases of the junction unmatched. The CDR3 has 16 residues. The germline CDR1 and CDR2 sequences are KGHSH and LQKENI. CDR3 loop: CASSPPTGGKVTEAFF. The CDR3 DNA is TGTGCCAGCTCACCACCTACAGGGGGCAAGGTCACTGAAGCTTTCTTT. The full variable domain, with the rest looked up from reference TRBV18 and TRBJ1-1, is NAGVMQNPRHLVRRRGQEARLRCSPMKGHSHVYWYRQLPEEGLKFMVYLQKENIIDESGMPKERFSAEFPKEGPSILRIQQVVRGDSAAYFCASSPPTGGKVTEAFFGQGTRLTVV.

The chain has TRBV5-4 and TRBJ2-3, with 14 positions matching TRBD2. The CDR3 runs 18 residues. V dropped 4 bases and J dropped 1; count of bases not matched to a gene: 8. Germline assignment: CDR1 SGHNT and CDR2 YYREEE (reference sequence). CDR3 protein: CASSLRLAGGPGTDTQYF. CDR3 bases: TGTGCCAGCAGCCTGAGACTAGCGGGAGGGCCAGGCACAGATACGCAGTATTTT.

The chain carries TRBV27 and TRBJ2-2; D is perhaps TRBD1 (6 bases). The CDR3 has 14 amino acids. The V end lost 7 bases, the J end lost 3 bases, and 12 bases lay between the germline ends. Per germline, CDR1 MNHEY and CDR2 SMNVEV (reference sequence). The CDR3 DNA reads TGTGCCAGCACGCGCAGGGGAGACACCGGGGAGCTGTTTTTT. This gives the protein CASTRRGDTGELFF.

The J gene is TRBJ2-7, the V gene TRBV2; D unclear. V lost 8 bases and J 4 bases, leaving 15 bases between the germline ends. CDR1 is SNHLY and CDR2 is FYNNEI in the germline V gene. This CDR3 spans 13 amino acids. The CDR3 region is CASEDTGRYEQYF. In DNA form, the CDR3 reads TGTGCCAGCGAAGACACGGGTAGATACGAGCAGTACTTC.

The gene calls are TRBV7-9 and TRBJ1-5; D gene ambiguous. Germline CDR1 and CDR2: SEHNR and FQNEAQ (reference sequence). This CDR3 region has 12 residues. The V and J ends lost 8 bases and 4 bases respectively, with 9 bases between them. Written as DNA, the CDR3 is TGTGCCAGCTCGTCCCGGAATCAGCCCCAGCATTTT. This sequence encodes CASSSRNQPQHF.

The rearrangement joins TRBV18 to TRBJ1-2; no clear D. Germline V gene data show CDR1 as KGHSH and CDR2 as LQKENI. The CDR3 loop spans 15 amino acids. Trimming shortened V by 3 bases and J by 2 bases, and 13 bases separated the two germline ends. CDR3 loop: CASSPPVTANYGYTF. CDR3 DNA sequence: TGTGCCAGCTCACCTCCCGTCACGGCCAACTATGGCTACACCTTC.

This clone was seen once. The chain joins TRBV10-1 to TRBJ2-7; D is unclear. The CDR3 is 13 amino acids. V dropped 5 bases and J dropped 0 bases, with 8 bases sitting between them. The germline V gene encodes CDR1 WNHNN and CDR2 SYGVQD (reference sequence). CDR3 in amino acids: CASSRATSYEQYF. As DNA, the CDR3 is TGCGCCAGCAGTCGGGCTACCTCCTACGAGCAGTACTTC.

J is TRBJ2-7 and V is TRBV7-9; either TRBD1 or TRBD2 may supply D (5 bases each). The V end was cut by 5 bases, the J end by 4 bases, with 15 bases between. The CDR3 length is 14 residues. Germline V lookup: CDR1 SEHNR, CDR2 FQNEAQ (reference sequence). The CDR3 here is CASSTGTYGYEQYF. The CDR3 coding sequence is TGTGCCAGCAGCACCGGGACGTATGGGTACGAGCAGTACTTC.

V and J are TRBV28 and TRBJ1-2; the D gene is possibly TRBD1 (5 bases). Trimming left V 6 bases short and J 6 bases short, with 14 bases between. The CDR3 runs 13 residues. Germline CDR1 is MDHEN and CDR2 is SYDVKM. CDR3 sequence (DNA): TGTGCCAGCAGCGTAGGCCGGGGGGATGGCTACACCTTC. Its translation: CASSVGRGDGYTF.

This clone has just one count. The genes are TRBV7-6 and TRBJ1-5, with D hard to call. Germline loops: CDR1 SGHVS, CDR2 FNYEAQ. The germline V and J ends were trimmed by 0 bases and 2 bases, with 8 bases remaining between them. The CDR3 totals 15 residues. The CDR3 reads CASSLAPGGNQPQHF. CDR3 nucleotide sequence: TGTGCCAGCAGCTTAGCCCCTGGAGGCAATCAGCCCCAGCATTTT.

This clone was seen only once. The rearrangement joins TRBV10-3 to TRBJ2-3; 8 bases agree with TRBD1. CDR1 and CDR2 (germline): ENHRY, SYGVKD. The trim removed 3 bases at V and 4 bases at J, leaving 12 bases unmatched. This CDR3 has 17 amino acids. The CDR3 loop is CAISDIRTGNSPDTQYF. The CDR3 DNA reads as TGTGCCATCAGTGATATTAGGACAGGGAACAGCCCAGATACGCAGTATTTT.

This rearrangement joins TRBV6-1 to TRBJ1-4, with D uncertain. The CDR3 runs to 12 residues. V was pared by 7 bases and J by 5 bases, with 8 bases between. Germline loops: CDR1 MNHNS, CDR2 SASEGT. CDR3 DNA: TGTGCCAGCATCTCGGCGAATGAAAAACTGTTTTTT. Translation gives CASISANEKLFF.

The chain couples TRBV11-3 to TRBJ2-7; TRBD2 agrees at 11 bases. Trimming cost V 0 bases and J 5 bases; bases outside gene matches: 3. This CDR3 has 15 amino acids. Germline CDR1 reads SGHNT; CDR2 reads YENEEA. The CDR3 loop reads CASSLETSGSHEQYF. The CDR3 DNA sequence: TGTGCCAGCAGCTTAGAAACTAGCGGGAGCCACGAGCAGTACTTC.

Turning to this clone: The sample holds other DNA sequences that translate to the same CDR3. The V call is TRBV5-1, the J call TRBJ2-7; no definite D call. The CDR3 length is 14 residues. Looked up from germline, CDR1 is SGHRS and CDR2 is YFSETQ. Trimming took 2 bases from V and 0 from J, leaving 9 bases between them. The CDR3, as DNA: TGCGCCAGCAGCTTCGGCTCTGGCTCCTACGAGCAGTACTTC. Translation gives CASSFGSGSYEQYF.

This sequence joins TRBV7-9 and TRBJ2-1, with D tentatively TRBD1 (6 bases). CDR3 length equals 16 residues. CDR1 is SEHNR, CDR2 FQNEAQ, per germline (reference sequence). V was cut by 5 bases and J by 0 bases, with 14 bases left in between. In DNA, the CDR3 is TGTGCCAGCAGCGACCGTAAAGGGGGCTCCTACAATGAGCAGTTCTTC. It specifies CASSDRKGGSYNEQFF.

This CDR3 reads CASSIVSGAGEQYF. CDR3 bases: TGTGCCAGTAGTATTGTCAGCGGGGCGGGCGAGCAGTACTTC. This sequence joins TRBV19 and TRBJ2-7, with TRBD2 matching over 7 bases. Trimming cost V 3 bases and J 6 bases; bases outside gene matches: 8. Germline-derived CDR1 and CDR2 are LNHDA and SQIVND (reference sequence). The CDR3 contains 14 residues.

The genes are TRBV28 and TRBJ2-7; 7 bases are shared with TRBD2. The V gene end was trimmed by 6 bases and the J gene end by 0 bases; junction bases not matched to a gene: 2. Germline V gene data show CDR1 as MDHEN and CDR2 as SYDVKM. The CDR3 consists of 13 residues. The CDR3 DNA reads TGTGCCAGCAGGGCTAGCGGCTCCTACGAGCAGTACTTC. It codes for CASRASGSYEQYF.

The CDR3 loop is CASGLGSYEQYF. The CDR3, as DNA: TGTGCCAGCGGACTAGGGTCCTACGAGCAGTACTTC. The J gene is TRBJ2-7, the V gene TRBV28, with TRBD2 identical over 7 bases. The CDR3 is 12 amino acids. The J segment lost 1 base and the V segment lost 8 bases, leaving 2 bases of the junction unmatched. Germline CDR1 and CDR2: MDHEN and SYDVKM.